This entry concerns a single T cell receptor (beta chain). TCRdb processed the RT-PCR reads anew with MiXCR; each CDR3 protein has one entry. Of just over 55,000 distinct CDR3 sequences in the sample, roughly 13% were seen once. The V gene's germline CDR1 is SGHAT and CDR2 FQNNGV. Trimming took 1 base from V and 8 from J, leaving 15 bases between them. The CDR3 spans 15 residues. The data stem from a study of patients and donors after allogeneic stem cell transplantation. This receptor was taken from a human donor who was either an allogeneic HSCT recipient or a stem cell or donor lymphocyte infusion donor (not recorded which). It is not recorded whose cells these are; they may come from a transplant donor. Sequenced sample: blood, either unsorted or a sorted T cell fraction (not recorded which). V and J are TRBV11-2 and TRBJ2-1; TRBD2 is a possible D gene (6 bases). Here the CDR3 DNA reads TGTGCCAGCAGCTTAGTTGCGGGAAAGGAAGATGAGCAGTTCTTC. As protein: CASSLVAGKEDEQFF.